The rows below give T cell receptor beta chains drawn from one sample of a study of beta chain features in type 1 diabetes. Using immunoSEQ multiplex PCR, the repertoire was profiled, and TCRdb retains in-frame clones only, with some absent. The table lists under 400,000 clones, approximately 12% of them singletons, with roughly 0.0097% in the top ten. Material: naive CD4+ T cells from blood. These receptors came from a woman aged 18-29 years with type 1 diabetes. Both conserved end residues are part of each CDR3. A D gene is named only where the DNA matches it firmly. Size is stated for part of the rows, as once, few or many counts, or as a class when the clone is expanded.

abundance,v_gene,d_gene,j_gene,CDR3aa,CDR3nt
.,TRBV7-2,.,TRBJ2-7,CASSTDSYEQYF,TGTGCCAGCAGCACCGACAGCTACGAGCAGTACTTC
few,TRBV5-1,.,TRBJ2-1,CASSSGTGSSYNEQFF,TGCGCCAGCAGCTCGGGAACGGGTAGCTCCTACAATGAGCAGTTCTTC
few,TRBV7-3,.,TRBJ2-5,CASSQTIQETQYF,TGTGCCAGCAGTCAGACTATACAAGAGACCCAGTACTTC
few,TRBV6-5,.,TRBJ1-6,CASSTSGVPLHF,TGTGCCAGCAGCACTTCAGGGGTCCCCCTCCACTTT
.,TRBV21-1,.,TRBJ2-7,CASSKVTSGIIGEQYF,TGTGCCAGCAGCAAAGTAACTAGCGGGATTATTGGCGAGCAGTACTTC
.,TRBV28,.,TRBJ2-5,CASSPRPSETQYF,TGTGCCAGCAGTCCCAGGCCCTCAGAGACCCAGTACTTC
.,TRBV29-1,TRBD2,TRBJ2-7,CSVVRAGEQYF,TGCAGCGTTGTACGAGCGGGAGAGCAGTACTTC
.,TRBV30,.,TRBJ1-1,CAWSGGEVAAFF,TGTGCCTGGAGCGGGGGGGAAGTAGCAGCTTTCTTT
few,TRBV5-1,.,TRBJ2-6,CASIGEIFSGANVLTF,TGCGCCAGCATCGGGGAAATCTTCTCTGGGGCCAACGTCCTGACTTTC
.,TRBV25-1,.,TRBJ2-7,CASSESSLYYEQYF,TGTGCCAGCAGTGAATCCTCGTTGTACTACGAGCAGTACTTC
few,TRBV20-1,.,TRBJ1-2,CSARRYYGYTF,TGCAGTGCGAGACGGTACTATGGCTACACCTTC
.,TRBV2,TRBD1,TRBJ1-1,CASTGGTGGVEAFF,TGTGCCAGCACAGGCGGGACAGGGGGCGTTGAAGCTTTCTTT
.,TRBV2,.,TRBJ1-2,CASSEVLGGGGYTF,TGTGCCAGCAGTGAAGTTTTGGGGGGAGGTGGCTACACCTTC
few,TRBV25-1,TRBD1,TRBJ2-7,CASSPSWDRSYEQYF,TGTGCCAGCAGTCCGTCCTGGGACAGGTCCTACGAGCAGTACTTC
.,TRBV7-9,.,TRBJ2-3,CASSPSSGGDTQYF,TGTGCCAGCAGCCCTAGTTCCGGAGGGGATACGCAGTATTTT
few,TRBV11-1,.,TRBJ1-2,CASSPGNGYTF,TGTGCCAGCAGCCCAGGGAATGGCTACACCTTC
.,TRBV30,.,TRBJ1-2,CAWDTGLGGYGYTF,TGTGCCTGGGATACAGGGCTAGGTGGCTATGGCTACACCTTC
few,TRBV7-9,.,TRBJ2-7,CASFGPGEQYF,.
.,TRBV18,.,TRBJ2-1,CASSPYTNEQFF,TGTGCCAGCTCACCTTATACAAATGAGCAGTTCTTC
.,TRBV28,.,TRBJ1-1,CASSRNTEAFF,TGTGCCAGCTCCAGGAACACTGAAGCTTTCTTT
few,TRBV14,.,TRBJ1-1,CASSLTAGLEAFF,TGTGCCAGCAGTCTAACCGCAGGGCTTGAAGCTTTCTTT
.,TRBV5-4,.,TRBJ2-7,CASSLYRNGLYEQYF,TGTGCCAGCAGCTTGTACCGGAACGGGTTGTACGAGCAGTACTTC
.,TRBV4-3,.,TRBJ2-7,CASSQDRAGRSYEQYF,TGCGCCAGCAGCCAAGATCGCGCAGGAAGATCCTACGAGCAGTACTTC
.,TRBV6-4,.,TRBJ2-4,CASSDSDGNIQYF,TGTGCCAGCAGTGACTCTGACGGGAACATTCAGTACTTC
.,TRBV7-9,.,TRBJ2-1,CASSLGRGLNYNEQFF,TGTGCCAGCAGCTTAGGGCGGGGACTTAACTACAATGAGCAGTTCTTC
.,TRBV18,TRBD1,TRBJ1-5,CASSRDRGQGQPQHF,TGTGCCAGCTCAAGGGATAGGGGGCAAGGCCAGCCCCAGCATTTT
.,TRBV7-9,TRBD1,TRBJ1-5,CASSPDGQGGRPQHF,TGTGCCAGCAGCCCCGATGGACAGGGGGGGAGGCCCCAGCATTTT
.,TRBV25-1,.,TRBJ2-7,CASSPRDSSYEQYF,TGTGCCAGCAGTCCCCGGGACTCCTCCTACGAGCAGTACTTC
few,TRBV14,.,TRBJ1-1,CASSQGAIVEAFF,TGTGCCAGCAGCCAAGGGGCCATTGTTGAAGCTTTCTTT